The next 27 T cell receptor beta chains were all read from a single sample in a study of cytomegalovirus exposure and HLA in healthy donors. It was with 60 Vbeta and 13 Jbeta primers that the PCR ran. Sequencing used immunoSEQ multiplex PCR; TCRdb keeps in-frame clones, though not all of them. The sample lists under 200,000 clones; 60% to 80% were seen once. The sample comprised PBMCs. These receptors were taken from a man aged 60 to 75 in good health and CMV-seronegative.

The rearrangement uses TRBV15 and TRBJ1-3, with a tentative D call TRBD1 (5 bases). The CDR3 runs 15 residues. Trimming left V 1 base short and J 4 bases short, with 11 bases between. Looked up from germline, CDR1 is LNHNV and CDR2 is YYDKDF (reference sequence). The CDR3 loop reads CATSRVTVFGNTIYF. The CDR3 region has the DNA TGTGCCACCAGCAGAGTGACAGTGTTCGGAAACACCATATATTTT. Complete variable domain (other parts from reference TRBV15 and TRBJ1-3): DAMVIQNPRYQVTQFGKPVTLSCSQTLNHNVMYWYQQKSSQAPKLLFHYYDKDFNNEADTPDNFQSRRPNTSFCFLDIRSPGLGDTAMYLCATSRVTVFGNTIYFGEGSWLTVV.

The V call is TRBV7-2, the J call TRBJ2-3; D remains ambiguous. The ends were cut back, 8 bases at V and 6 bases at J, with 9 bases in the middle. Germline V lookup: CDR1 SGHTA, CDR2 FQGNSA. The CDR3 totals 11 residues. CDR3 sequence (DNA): TGTGCCAGCGGAGCCGCGGATACGCAGTATTTT. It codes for CASGAADTQYF.

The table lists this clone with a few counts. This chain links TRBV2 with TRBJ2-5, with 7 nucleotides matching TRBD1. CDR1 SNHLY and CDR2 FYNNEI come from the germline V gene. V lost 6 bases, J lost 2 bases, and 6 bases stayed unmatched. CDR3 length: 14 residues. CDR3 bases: TGTGCCAGCAGGCCTGACAGGGTACAAGAGACCCAGTACTTC. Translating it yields CASRPDRVQETQYF. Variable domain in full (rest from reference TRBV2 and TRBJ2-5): EPEVTQTPSHQVTQMGQEVILRCVPISNHLYFYWYRQILGQKVEFLVSFYNNEISEKSEIFDDQFSVERPDGSNFTLKIRSTKLEDSAMYFCASRPDRVQETQYFGPGTRLLVL.

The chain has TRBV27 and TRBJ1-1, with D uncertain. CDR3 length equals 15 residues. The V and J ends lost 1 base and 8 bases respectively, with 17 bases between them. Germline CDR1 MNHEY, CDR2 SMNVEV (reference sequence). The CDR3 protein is CASSLYPESAGEAFF. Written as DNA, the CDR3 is TGTGCCAGCAGTTTATACCCGGAGAGTGCGGGAGAAGCTTTCTTT.

In DNA, the CDR3 is TGCGCCAGCAGCCCGGGAGGGATGAGGGAAGAAAAACTGTTTTTT. Residues: CASSPGGMREEKLFF. V usage is TRBV4-3 and J usage is TRBJ1-4; D not resolved. Trimming stripped 4 bases from V and 8 bases from J, with 17 bases between. This CDR3 is built from 15 residues. Germline V gene lookup returns CDR1 LGHNA and CDR2 YSLEER.

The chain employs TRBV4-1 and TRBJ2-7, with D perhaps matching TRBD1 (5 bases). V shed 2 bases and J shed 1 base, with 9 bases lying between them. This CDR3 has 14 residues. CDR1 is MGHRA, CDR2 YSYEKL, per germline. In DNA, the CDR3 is TGCGCCAGCAGCCAATTTCCAGGGTCCTACGAGCAGTACTTC. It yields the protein CASSQFPGSYEQYF.

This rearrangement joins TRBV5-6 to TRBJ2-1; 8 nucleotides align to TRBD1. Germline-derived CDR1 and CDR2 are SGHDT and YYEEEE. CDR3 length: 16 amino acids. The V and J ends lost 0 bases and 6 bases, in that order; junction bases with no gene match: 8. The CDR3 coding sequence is TGTGCCAGCAGCTTGGGGTACAGGGGGATGGTCAATGAGCAGTTCTTC. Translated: CASSLGYRGMVNEQFF.

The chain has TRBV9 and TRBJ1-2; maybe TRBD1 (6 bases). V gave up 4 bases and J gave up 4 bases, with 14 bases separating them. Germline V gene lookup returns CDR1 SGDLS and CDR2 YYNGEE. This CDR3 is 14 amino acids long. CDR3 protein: CASSSQGLLYGYTF. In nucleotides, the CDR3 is TGTGCCAGCAGCTCACAGGGTCTACTCTATGGCTACACCTTC.

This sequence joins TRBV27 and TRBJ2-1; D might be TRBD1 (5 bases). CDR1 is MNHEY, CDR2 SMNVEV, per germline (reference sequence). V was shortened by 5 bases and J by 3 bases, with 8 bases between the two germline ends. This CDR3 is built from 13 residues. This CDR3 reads CASSTDSYNEQFF. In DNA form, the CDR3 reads TGTGCCAGCAGTACAGACAGCTACAATGAGCAGTTCTTC.

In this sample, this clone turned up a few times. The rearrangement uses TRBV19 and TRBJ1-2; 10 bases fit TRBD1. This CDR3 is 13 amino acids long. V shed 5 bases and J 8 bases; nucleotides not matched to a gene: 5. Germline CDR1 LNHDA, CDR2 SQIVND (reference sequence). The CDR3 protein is CASSRDRGVGYTF. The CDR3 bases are TGTGCCAGTAGTCGGGACAGGGGTGTCGGCTACACCTTC.

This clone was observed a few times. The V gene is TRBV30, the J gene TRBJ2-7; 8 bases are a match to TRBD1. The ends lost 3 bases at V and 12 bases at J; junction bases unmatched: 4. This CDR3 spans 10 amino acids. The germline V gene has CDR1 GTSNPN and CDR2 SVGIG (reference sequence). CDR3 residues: CAWRQGETYF. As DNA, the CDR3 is TGTGCCTGGAGACAGGGGGAAACGTACTTC.

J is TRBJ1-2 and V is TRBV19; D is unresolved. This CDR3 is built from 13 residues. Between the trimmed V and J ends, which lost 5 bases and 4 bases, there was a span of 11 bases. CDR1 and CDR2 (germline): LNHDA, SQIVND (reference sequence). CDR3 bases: TGTGCCAGTAGTCTCCCGGGAAGCTATGGCTACACCTTC. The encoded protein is CASSLPGSYGYTF.

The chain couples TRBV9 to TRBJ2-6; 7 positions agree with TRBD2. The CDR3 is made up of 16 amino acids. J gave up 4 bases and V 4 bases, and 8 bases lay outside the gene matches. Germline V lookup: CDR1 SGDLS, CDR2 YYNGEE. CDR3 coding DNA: TGTGCCAGCAGCCCGGGGGGTACGGGGGGGGCCAACGTCCTGACTTTC. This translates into CASSPGGTGGANVLTF.

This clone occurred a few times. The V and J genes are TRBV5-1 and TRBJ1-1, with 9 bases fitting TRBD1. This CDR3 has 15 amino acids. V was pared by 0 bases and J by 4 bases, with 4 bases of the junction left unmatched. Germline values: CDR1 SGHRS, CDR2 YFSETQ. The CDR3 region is CASSLVGTGTTEAFF. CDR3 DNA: TGCGCCAGCAGCTTGGTAGGGACAGGGACCACTGAAGCTTTCTTT.

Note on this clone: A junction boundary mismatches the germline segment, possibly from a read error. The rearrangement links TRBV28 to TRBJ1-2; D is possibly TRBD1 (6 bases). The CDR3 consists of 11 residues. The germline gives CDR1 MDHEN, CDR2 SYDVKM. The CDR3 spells CASSLTGGYPF. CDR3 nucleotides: TGTGCCAGCAGTTTAACGGGGGGCTACCCCTTC.

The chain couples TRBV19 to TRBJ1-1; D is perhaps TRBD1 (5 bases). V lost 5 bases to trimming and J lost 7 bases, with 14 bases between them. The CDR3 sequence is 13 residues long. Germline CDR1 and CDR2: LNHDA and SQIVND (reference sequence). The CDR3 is CASSLPGLSEAFF. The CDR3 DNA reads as TGTGCCAGTAGTTTGCCAGGGCTGAGTGAAGCTTTCTTT.

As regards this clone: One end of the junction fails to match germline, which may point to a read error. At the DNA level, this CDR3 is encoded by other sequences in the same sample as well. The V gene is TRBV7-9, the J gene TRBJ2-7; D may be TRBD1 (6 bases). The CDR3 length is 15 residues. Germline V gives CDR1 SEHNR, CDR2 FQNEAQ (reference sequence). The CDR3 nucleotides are TGTGCCAGCAGCGAGTTAGGACAGACTACCTACGAGCAGTACTTT. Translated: CASSELGQTTYEQYF.

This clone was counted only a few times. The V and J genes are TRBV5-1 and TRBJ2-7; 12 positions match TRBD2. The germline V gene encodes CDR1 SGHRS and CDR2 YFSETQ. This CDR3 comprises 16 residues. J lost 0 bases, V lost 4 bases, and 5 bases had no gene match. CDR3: CASSPGLAGDSYEQYF. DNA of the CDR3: TGCGCCAGCAGCCCGGGACTAGCGGGTGACTCCTACGAGCAGTACTTC. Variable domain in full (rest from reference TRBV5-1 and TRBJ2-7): KAGVTQTPRYLIKTRGQQVTLSCSPISGHRSVSWYQQTPGQGLQFLFEYFSETQRNKGNFPGRFSGRQFSNSRSEMNVSTLELGDSALYLCASSPGLAGDSYEQYFGPGTRLTVT.

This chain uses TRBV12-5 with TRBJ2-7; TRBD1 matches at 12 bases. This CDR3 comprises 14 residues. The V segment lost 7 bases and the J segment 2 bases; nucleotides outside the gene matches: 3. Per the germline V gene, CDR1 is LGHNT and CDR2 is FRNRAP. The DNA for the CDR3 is TGTGCTAGTGCCCGGGACAGGGGGCCCTACGAGCAGTACTTC. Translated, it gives CASARDRGPYEQYF.

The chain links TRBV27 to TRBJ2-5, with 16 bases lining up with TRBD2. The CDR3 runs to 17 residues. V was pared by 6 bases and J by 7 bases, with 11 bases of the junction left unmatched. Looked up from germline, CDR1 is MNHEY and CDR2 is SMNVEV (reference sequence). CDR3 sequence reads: CASSLGTSGGAKGTQYF. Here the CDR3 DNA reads TGTGCCAGCAGCCTAGGGACTAGCGGGGGGGCCAAGGGGACCCAGTACTTC.

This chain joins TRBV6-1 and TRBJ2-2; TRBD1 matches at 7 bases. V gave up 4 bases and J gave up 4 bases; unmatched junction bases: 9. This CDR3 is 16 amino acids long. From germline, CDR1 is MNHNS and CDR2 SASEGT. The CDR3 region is CASSARDRVGTGELFF. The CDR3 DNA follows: TGTGCCAGCAGTGCTCGTGACAGGGTGGGCACCGGGGAGCTGTTTTTT.

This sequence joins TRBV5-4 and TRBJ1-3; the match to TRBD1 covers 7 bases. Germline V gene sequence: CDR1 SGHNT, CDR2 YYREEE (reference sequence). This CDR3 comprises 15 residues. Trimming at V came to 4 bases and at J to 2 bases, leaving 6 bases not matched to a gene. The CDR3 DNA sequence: TGTGCCAGCAGCAAACAGGGGTACCCTGGAAACACCATATATTTT. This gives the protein CASSKQGYPGNTIYF.

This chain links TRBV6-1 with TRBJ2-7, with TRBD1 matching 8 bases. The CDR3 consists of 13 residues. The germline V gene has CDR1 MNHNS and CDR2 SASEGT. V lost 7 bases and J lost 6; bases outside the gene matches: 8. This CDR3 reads CASTSRTGIEQYF. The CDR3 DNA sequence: TGTGCCAGCACATCTAGGACAGGGATCGAGCAGTACTTC.

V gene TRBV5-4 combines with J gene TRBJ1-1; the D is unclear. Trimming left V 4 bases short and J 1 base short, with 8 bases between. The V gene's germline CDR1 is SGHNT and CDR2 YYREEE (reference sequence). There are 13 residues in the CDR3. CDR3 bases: TGTGCCAGCAGCCCGCGACAGAACACTGAAGCTTTCTTT. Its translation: CASSPRQNTEAFF. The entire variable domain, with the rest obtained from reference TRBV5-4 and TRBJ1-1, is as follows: ETGVTQSPTHLIKTRGQQVTLRCSSQSGHNTVSWYQQALGQGPQFIFQYYREEENGRGNFPPRFSGLQFPNYSSELNVNALELDDSALYLCASSPRQNTEAFFGQGTRLTVV.

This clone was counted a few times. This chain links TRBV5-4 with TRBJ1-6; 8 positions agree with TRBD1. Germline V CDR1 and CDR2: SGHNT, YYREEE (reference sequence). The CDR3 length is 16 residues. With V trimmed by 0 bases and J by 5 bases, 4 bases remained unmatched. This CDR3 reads CASSLAGTGNNSPLHF. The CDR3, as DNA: TGTGCCAGCAGCTTGGCCGGGACAGGAAATAATTCACCCCTCCACTTT.

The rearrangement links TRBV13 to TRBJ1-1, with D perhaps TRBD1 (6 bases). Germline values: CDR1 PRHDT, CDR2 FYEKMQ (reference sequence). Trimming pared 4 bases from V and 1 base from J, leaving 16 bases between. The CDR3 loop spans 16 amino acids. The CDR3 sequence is CASSWTLGGANTEAFF. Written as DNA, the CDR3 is TGTGCCAGCAGCTGGACTCTAGGGGGTGCGAACACTGAAGCTTTCTTT.

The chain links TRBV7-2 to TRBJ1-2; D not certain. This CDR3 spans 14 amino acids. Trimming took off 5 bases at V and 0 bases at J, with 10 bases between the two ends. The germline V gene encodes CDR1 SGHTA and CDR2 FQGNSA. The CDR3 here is CASSPSYSNYGYTF. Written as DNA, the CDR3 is TGTGCCAGCAGCCCCTCCTACTCTAACTATGGCTACACCTTC.